The sequence of this T cell receptor (beta chain) was determined in a study of cytomegalovirus exposure and HLA in healthy donors. Study-level results: Later analysis placed DRB1 highest and HLA-C lowest in TCR association rates, which differed by HLA locus. In an earlier analysis, about 87% or about 30%: the productive usage of most TCR beta V segments.

CDR1 and CDR2 from the germline V gene are LGHNA and YSLEER. The V segment lost 0 bases and the J segment 6 bases; nucleotides outside the gene matches: 10. There are 16 residues in the CDR3. Primers for the PCR totalled 60 Vbeta and 13 Jbeta. Profiling relied on immunoSEQ multiplex PCR, and the TCRdb table lists in-frame clones only, not all of them. The sample includes over 85,000 clones, 60% to 80% seen only once; the top ten take roughly 9.3%. On this clone itself: Its antigen is still unknown.

The sample consisted of PBMCs. V usage is TRBV4-3 and J usage is TRBJ2-7, with 8 bases matching TRBD2. This TCR was sampled from a male donor in good health and CMV-seropositive. CDR3 DNA sequence: TGCGCCAGCAGCCAAGAGGGAGCGGGAGCATTCTTCGAGCAGTACTTC. As protein: CASSQEGAGAFFEQYF.